These 13 T cell receptor beta chains originate from one sample sequenced in a study of CXCR3-negative and CXCR3-positive naive CD8 T cells. General observations from the study: CXCR3-positive naive cells had more hydrophobic TRB CDR3s than CXCR3-negative naive cells.

No antigen is known for these receptors. TRB cDNA was prepared as libraries by UMI-labeled 5' RACE. TCRdb re-called the 5' RACE reads, yielding one record per CDR3 amino acid sequence without DNA. The table lists about 130,000 distinct CDR3 sequences. The sequenced sample consisted of naive CXCR3+ CD8+ T cells from blood. The subset: CD45RO-CCR7+CD27+CD95- naive CD8+ T cells expressing CXCR3 (TNR3+). The receptor set was obtained from a human donor in good health. Some clones in this sample may be carry-over from other donors' samples.

The chain uses TRBV13 and TRBJ2-7; TCRdb indicates TRBD2, and absent DNA this call remains unverified. The CDR3 extends over 15 amino acids. Germline V gene lookup returns CDR1 PRHDT and CDR2 FYEKMQ (reference sequence). CDR3 residues: CASSLTSGRGNEQYF.

This chain connects TRBV25-1 to TRBJ1-1; TCRdb lists TRBD1, though no DNA is available to test this call. Germline V gene sequence: CDR1 MGHDK, CDR2 SYGVNS. The CDR3 spans 16 residues. The CDR3 sequence is CASSGTTDRGNTEAFF.

The CDR3 region is CASSETGTSYEQYF. V and J are TRBV11-2 and TRBJ2-7; TCRdb's D call, TRBD1, is unchecked because there is no DNA. Looked up from germline, CDR1 is SGHAT and CDR2 is FQNNGV. The CDR3 length is 14 residues.

The gene calls are TRBV19 and TRBJ2-1. Germline assignment: CDR1 LNHDA and CDR2 SQIVND (reference sequence). The CDR3 is 12 residues long. This CDR3 reads CASSDGYNEQFF.

The gene calls are TRBV29-1 and TRBJ2-2. CDR1 is SQVTM, CDR2 ANQGSEA, per germline. The CDR3 length is 15 residues. This CDR3 is CSVEEAGRNTGELFF.

This chain uses TRBV28 with TRBJ2-5; TCRdb indicates TRBD1, and absent DNA this call remains unverified. This CDR3 has 14 amino acids. Germline V gene lookup returns CDR1 MDHEN and CDR2 SYDVKM. CDR3 sequence reads: CASSFRGARETQYF.

The chain recombines TRBV15 with TRBJ2-5. Germline CDR1 and CDR2: LNHNV and YYDKDF (reference sequence). The CDR3 sequence is 17 residues long. The CDR3 loop reads CATSRVRHRKTQETQYF.

The V call is TRBV2, the J call TRBJ2-2; TCRdb names TRBD1, which stays unverified in the absence of DNA. Germline V gene sequence: CDR1 SNHLY, CDR2 FYNNEI. This CDR3 spans 14 amino acids. The CDR3 here is CASTRGLARRELFF. The full variable domain, rest sourced from reference TRBV2 and TRBJ2-2, is EPEVTQTPSHQVTQMGQEVILRCVPISNHLYFYWYRQILGQKVEFLVSFYNNEISEKSEIFDDQFSVERPDGSNFTLKIRSTKLEDSAMYFCASTRGLARRELFFGEGSRLTVL.

This chain connects TRBV12-3 or TRBV12-4 to TRBJ2-1; no DNA is available, so the TRBD1 call from TCRdb remains unchecked. This CDR3 spans 14 amino acids. The CDR3 region is CASSLAGGLDEQFF.

The chain combines TRBV7-9 with TRBJ1-1; TCRdb names TRBD1, which stays unverified in the absence of DNA. CDR1 SEHNR and CDR2 FQNEAQ come from the germline V gene (reference sequence). This CDR3 contains 17 residues. The CDR3 loop reads CASSPTPSDRENTEAFF.

This CDR3 reads CAISEPGQAQYF. The J gene is TRBJ2-7, the V gene TRBV10-3; TCRdb lists TRBD1, though no DNA is available to test this call. The CDR3 length is 12 residues. CDR1 and CDR2 from the germline V gene are ENHRY and SYGVKD.

The chain links TRBV6-8 to TRBJ2-7; TCRdb designates TRBD1, a call that cannot be tested without DNA. The CDR3 consists of 14 residues. The V gene's germline CDR1 is MNHGY and CDR2 SAAAGT. This chain's CDR3 is CASSPQTVFTEQYF.

The chain joins TRBV25-1 to TRBJ2-5; TCRdb picks TRBD2, but there is no DNA to check that call. Germline CDR1 MGHDK, CDR2 SYGVNS. The CDR3 totals 15 residues. The CDR3 is CASSEYAPGGQTQYF.